The sequence of this TCR beta chain was determined in a study of T cell responses to AZD1222 COVID-19 vaccine. This clone was seen a handful of times. Produced via immunoSEQ multiplex PCR; TCRdb's table is partial and in-frame only. The sample includes 100,000 to 150,000 clones, around 89% of them seen just once. V lost 0 bases, J lost 3 bases, and 5 bases stayed unmatched. CDR1 and CDR2 from the germline V gene are KGHSH and LQKENI. This CDR3 comprises 15 residues. The sample here was peripheral blood, taken on day 0 of AZD1222 vaccination. The V call is TRBV18, the J call TRBJ2-7, with 7 positions matching TRBD1. This clonotype was obtained from an adult in good health. Written as DNA, the CDR3 is TGTGCCAGCTCACCACCGGGGACAGACATCTACGAGCAGTACTTC. Translating it yields CASSPPGTDIYEQYF.